Shown below are 29 T cell receptor beta chains from a single sample sequenced in a study of cytomegalovirus exposure and HLA in healthy donors. The PCR ran on 60 Vbeta and 13 Jbeta primers. The repertoire was sequenced with immunoSEQ multiplex PCR; TCRdb's copy has only in-frame clones and lacks some. The table records about 87,000 clones, over 65% of them present only once. Input material: PBMCs. The origin of the receptors is a man under 40 in good health and CMV-seropositive.

The V and J genes are TRBV7-3 and TRBJ2-5, with D possibly TRBD1 on 6 matching bases. The CDR3 contains 14 residues. V lost 5 bases and J lost 4, with 14 bases in between. The germline V gene has CDR1 SGHTA and CDR2 FQGTGA. The DNA for the CDR3 is TGTGCCAGCAGCGCCCAGGGGTTAGGAGAGACCCAGTACTTC. Protein: CASSAQGLGETQYF.

The rearrangement links TRBV19 to TRBJ2-7; D gene ambiguous. The CDR3 totals 15 residues. V lost 4 bases and J 0 bases, leaving 13 bases between the germline ends. Germline V gives CDR1 LNHDA, CDR2 SQIVND (reference sequence). The CDR3 spells CASSNRAASSYEQYF. In nucleotides, the CDR3 is TGTGCCAGTAGTAACCGCGCGGCGAGCTCCTACGAGCAGTACTTC.

This rearrangement joins TRBV7-8 to TRBJ2-3; 12 nucleotides line up with TRBD2. The CDR3 is made up of 18 amino acids. CDR1 is SGHVS, CDR2 FQNEAQ, per germline. J was trimmed by 4 bases and V by 3 bases; bases with no gene match: 11. The CDR3, as DNA: TGTGCCAGCAGCTTCGAGCTAGCGGGGGGGACCAGGGCAGATACGCAGTATTTT. It is translated as CASSFELAGGTRADTQYF.

The chain is built from TRBV27 and TRBJ1-5; 10 bases fit TRBD1. The CDR3 has 15 residues. V lost 3 bases, J lost 7 bases, and 6 bases stayed unmatched. The germline gives CDR1 MNHEY, CDR2 SMNVEV (reference sequence). CDR3 sequence reads: CASSLVGQGTQPQHF. Here the CDR3 DNA reads TGTGCCAGCAGTTTGGTGGGACAGGGGACCCAGCCCCAGCATTTT.

Written as DNA, the CDR3 is TGTGCCAGCAGGGGGACTAGCGGGAGTACGTGGACCGGGGAGCTGTTTTTT. Protein: CASRGTSGSTWTGELFF. The rearrangement uses TRBV28 and TRBJ2-2; 14 bases map to TRBD2. Germline lookup yields CDR1 MDHEN and CDR2 SYDVKM. J was trimmed by 5 bases and V by 6 bases; bases with no gene match: 8. The length of the CDR3 is 17 residues.

The chain joins TRBV6-1 to TRBJ1-4; 7 bases align to TRBD1. V was pared by 6 bases and J by 4 bases, with 5 bases of the junction left unmatched. There are 14 residues in the CDR3. CDR1 is MNHNS and CDR2 is SASEGT in the germline V gene. Here the CDR3 DNA reads TGTGCCAGCAGGGTCGGGACAGTTAATGAAAAACTGTTTTTT. Translation gives CASRVGTVNEKLFF.

The chain has TRBV29-1 and TRBJ2-2, with a tentative D call TRBD2 (7 bases). The V gene lost 4 bases and the J gene lost 5 bases, with 11 bases spanning the gap. Germline CDR1 SQVTM, CDR2 ANQGSEA. The CDR3 contains 13 residues. Written as DNA, the CDR3 is TGCAGCGTTGCGAGGGGGGGAACCGGGGAGCTGTTTTTT. Translating gives CSVARGGTGELFF.

This clone was seen just once. One end of the junction is discordant with germline, which a read error may explain. The CDR3, as DNA: TGTGCCTGGAGTGTAGGGGACAGCCTCGGGTATCAGCCCCAGAATTTT. It is translated as CAWSVGDSLGYQPQNF. The V call is TRBV30, the J call TRBJ1-5; 7 bases fit TRBD1. In germline, CDR1 is GTSNPN, CDR2 SVGIG (reference sequence). This CDR3 region has 16 residues. The full variable domain, with the rest looked up from reference TRBV30 and TRBJ1-5, is SQTIHQWPATLVQPVGSPLSLECTVEGTSNPNLYWYRQAAGRGLQLLFYSVGIGQISSEVPQNLSASRPQDRQFILSSKKLLLSDSGFYLCAWSVGDSLGYQPQNFGDGTRLSIL.

The table lists this clone with a count of one. The rearrangement links TRBV28 to TRBJ1-5; no definite D call. The germline CDR1 and CDR2 sequences are MDHEN and SYDVKM. The CDR3 is made up of 12 amino acids. V lost 5 bases to trimming and J lost 6 bases, with 8 bases between them. The CDR3 sequence is CASSAFSQPQHF. The CDR3 nucleotides read TGTGCCAGCAGTGCATTCAGTCAGCCCCAGCATTTT.

There are a few counts of this clone. This chain links TRBV7-2 with TRBJ1-3; D not resolved. V was cut by 4 bases and J by 0 bases, with 4 bases left in between. The CDR3 totals 13 residues. Germline V gene lookup returns CDR1 SGHTA and CDR2 FQGNSA. Here the CDR3 DNA reads TGTGCCAGCAGCTCCAACTCTGGAAACACCATATATTTT. Translation: CASSSNSGNTIYF.

V is TRBV7-9 and J is TRBJ1-1; TRBD1 matches at 7 bases. The junction had 7 bases not matched to a gene; V was cut back by 3 bases and J by 6 bases. The CDR3 is made up of 14 amino acids. Germline loops: CDR1 SEHNR, CDR2 FQNEAQ (reference sequence). As DNA, the CDR3 is TGTGCCAGCAGCTTTAGGGACAGACGCTCTGAAGCTTTCTTT. This translates into CASSFRDRRSEAFF.

The chain uses TRBV4-2 and TRBJ1-1; 7 positions match TRBD1. There are 15 residues in the CDR3. Per germline, CDR1 LGHNA and CDR2 YNFKEQ. J lost 5 bases, V lost 1 base, and 7 bases had no gene match. CDR3 nucleotide sequence: TGTGCCAGCAGCCAAGTCGGGACAGATAGGACTGAAGCTTTCTTT. Residues: CASSQVGTDRTEAFF.

This chain links TRBV4-1 with TRBJ2-7; tentative D call: TRBD2 (5 bases). CDR1 is MGHRA and CDR2 is YSYEKL in the germline V gene. V lost 0 bases and J 3 bases, leaving 9 bases between the germline ends. The CDR3 runs 14 residues. The CDR3 DNA is TGCGCCAGCAGCCAAGAGGCCGGACTCTACGAGCAGTACTTC. Its translation is CASSQEAGLYEQYF.

The genes are TRBV18 and TRBJ1-4; no reliable D call. CDR1 is KGHSH, CDR2 LQKENI, per germline. This CDR3 contains 13 residues. V lost 2 bases and J lost 3, with 4 bases in between. The CDR3 DNA reads as TGTGCCAGCTCACCAGGGCCTAATGAAAAACTGTTTTTT. It is translated as CASSPGPNEKLFF.

This rearrangement joins TRBV5-4 to TRBJ2-7; 11 bases match TRBD2. This CDR3 is built from 17 residues. The germline V gene encodes CDR1 SGHNT and CDR2 YYREEE (reference sequence). V was clipped by 4 bases and J by 2 bases; unmatched bases: 11. CDR3 amino acids: CASSPLAGTSGTYEQYF. The DNA for the CDR3 is TGTGCCAGCAGCCCCCTGGCCGGGACTAGCGGAACCTACGAGCAGTACTTC.

The count of this clone is one. This rearrangement joins TRBV2 to TRBJ1-5, with 8 bases identical to TRBD1. Germline trimming cut 4 bases from V and 7 bases from J; bases unmatched to any gene: 9. This CDR3 is 15 amino acids long. From germline, CDR1 is SNHLY and CDR2 FYNNEI. The CDR3 nucleotides read TGTGCCAGCAGTGCTACGGACAGGGTAGGCCAGCCCCAGCATTTT. Translation: CASSATDRVGQPQHF.

The V call is TRBV5-6, the J call TRBJ2-1, with TRBD1 identical over 9 bases. CDR3 length: 16 residues. V lost 0 bases to trimming and J lost 3 bases; unmatched junction nucleotides: 4. CDR1 SGHDT and CDR2 YYEEEE come from the germline V gene. In DNA, the CDR3 is TGTGCCAGCAGCTTGGGTGGGACAGGGCTCTACAATGAGCAGTTCTTC. Translation gives CASSLGGTGLYNEQFF.

This clone was recorded a few times. This chain links TRBV6-5 with TRBJ2-7; D is perhaps TRBD2 (6 bases). Trimming shortened V by 10 bases and J by 2 bases, and 21 bases separated the two germline ends. The germline gives CDR1 MNHEY, CDR2 SVGAGI. The CDR3 is 15 residues long. The CDR3 spells CATEGKDYKAYEQYF. CDR3 DNA sequence: TGTGCCACAGAGGGTAAGGACTATAAGGCCTACGAGCAGTACTTC.

This rearrangement joins TRBV7-2 to TRBJ2-7; 7 positions match TRBD1. The CDR3 loop spans 13 amino acids. The V gene end was trimmed by 5 bases and the J gene end by 2 bases; junction bases not matched to a gene: 3. The germline V gene encodes CDR1 SGHTA and CDR2 FQGNSA. The CDR3 sequence is CASSGQVAYEQYF. The CDR3 bases are TGTGCCAGCAGCGGACAGGTCGCCTACGAGCAGTACTTC.

This chain joins TRBV14 and TRBJ2-7; tentatively, D is TRBD2 (5 bases). From germline, CDR1 is SGHDN and CDR2 FVKESK. This CDR3 is 14 amino acids long. Trimming stripped 8 bases from V and 2 bases from J, with 16 bases between. CDR3 bases: TGTGCCAGCTCCCGACTTGAGGGAGCCTACGAGCAGTACTTC. This codes for CASSRLEGAYEQYF.

The chain employs TRBV7-8 and TRBJ1-2; D is possibly TRBD1 (5 bases). V was clipped by 3 bases and J by 2 bases, with 7 bases between them. This CDR3 spans 13 amino acids. The germline gives CDR1 SGHVS, CDR2 FQNEAQ. The CDR3 DNA reads TGTGCCAGCAGCTTGGGGGGGAACTATGGCTACACCTTC. It specifies CASSLGGNYGYTF.

V gene TRBV14 combines with J gene TRBJ1-1; no clear D gene. This CDR3 spans 13 amino acids. With 5 bases removed from V and 6 bases from J, the gap between germline ends came to 13 bases. Germline V gives CDR1 SGHDN, CDR2 FVKESK. The DNA for the CDR3 is TGTGCCAGCAGCTCTTACCCGGCGGCTGAAGCTTTCTTT. It specifies CASSSYPAAEAFF.

This rearrangement joins TRBV4-2 to TRBJ2-7; 12 nucleotides agree with TRBD2. The CDR3 is made up of 15 amino acids. CDR1 and CDR2 (germline): LGHNA, YNFKEQ. V lost 5 bases and J lost 2; bases outside the gene matches: 4. CDR3: CASSTRTSGAYEQYF. As DNA, the CDR3 is TGTGCCAGCAGCACCCGGACTAGCGGGGCCTACGAGCAGTACTTC.

The chain recombines TRBV5-4 with TRBJ1-2; 12 bases line up with TRBD1. In germline, CDR1 is SGHNT, CDR2 YYREEE (reference sequence). V lost 5 bases, J lost 8 bases, and 10 bases stayed unmatched. CDR3 length equals 15 residues. The CDR3: CASRGSGQGAEGYTF. In nucleotides, the CDR3 is TGTGCCAGCAGAGGCTCGGGACAGGGGGCGGAGGGCTACACCTTC.

This clone was counted many times. This chain joins TRBV7-3 and TRBJ2-7, with 10 bases matching TRBD2. The CDR3 loop spans 15 amino acids. Per the germline V gene, CDR1 is SGHTA and CDR2 is FQGTGA. Trimming cost V 3 bases and J 0 bases; bases outside gene matches: 2. Here the CDR3 DNA reads TGTGCCAGCAGCTTTAGCGGGGGGAGCTCCTACGAGCAGTACTTC. This codes for CASSFSGGSSYEQYF.

The chain employs TRBV6-1 and TRBJ1-4, with 8 positions matching TRBD1. Germline V gene sequence: CDR1 MNHNS, CDR2 SASEGT. Trimming removed 7 bases from V and 8 bases from J; junction bases left unmatched: 9. There are 14 residues in the CDR3. Written as DNA, the CDR3 is TGTGCCAGCACCGCCGGGACAGGAGCCGAAAAACTGTTTTTT. Protein product: CASTAGTGAEKLFF.

This clone was found once. The CDR3 is CATNRGATGELFF. CDR3 in DNA: TGTGCCACCAACAGGGGGGCCACCGGGGAGCTGTTTTTT. The rearrangement links TRBV15 to TRBJ2-2, with TRBD1 identical over 8 bases. In germline, CDR1 is LNHNV, CDR2 YYDKDF (reference sequence). The CDR3 extends over 13 amino acids. The V and J ends lost 7 bases and 4 bases, in that order; junction bases with no gene match: 2.

The chain recombines TRBV4-3 with TRBJ2-4; 9 bases align to TRBD2. The V and J ends lost 1 base and 1 base, in that order; junction bases with no gene match: 5. The CDR3 is 17 residues long. Germline lookup yields CDR1 LGHNA and CDR2 YSLEER. The CDR3 sequence: CASSQGGAGGAKNIQYF. The CDR3 DNA reads as TGCGCCAGCAGCCAAGGGGGAGCGGGAGGCGCCAAAAACATTCAGTACTTC.

This sequence joins TRBV10-3 and TRBJ1-5, with D perhaps matching TRBD1 (6 bases). CDR3 length equals 15 residues. V lost 0 bases to trimming and J lost 3 bases, with 9 bases between them. Germline V lookup: CDR1 ENHRY, CDR2 SYGVKD. The CDR3 protein is CAISESRTDNQPQHF. The CDR3 DNA reads TGTGCCATCAGTGAGTCGAGGACAGACAATCAGCCCCAGCATTTT.